The T cell receptor (beta chain) described here comes from a study of blood T cell repertoires in COVID-19. The length of the CDR3 is 12 residues. The ends were cut back, 3 bases at V and 8 bases at J, with 7 bases in the middle. Germline V gene sequence: CDR1 SEHNR, CDR2 FQNEAQ (reference sequence). Libraries were prepared by immunoSEQ multiplex PCR; TCRdb keeps only in-frame clonotypes and omits some of them. Of approximately 180,000 clones listed, 80% to 90% are singletons. The sequenced material came from peripheral blood. The TCR originated in a woman older than 75 with COVID-19, enrolled during active disease. The V call is TRBV7-9, the J call TRBJ1-4; D uncertain. CDR3 DNA: TGTGCCAGCAGCTTCCGAAGCGAAAAACTGTTTTTT. It codes for CASSFRSEKLFF.